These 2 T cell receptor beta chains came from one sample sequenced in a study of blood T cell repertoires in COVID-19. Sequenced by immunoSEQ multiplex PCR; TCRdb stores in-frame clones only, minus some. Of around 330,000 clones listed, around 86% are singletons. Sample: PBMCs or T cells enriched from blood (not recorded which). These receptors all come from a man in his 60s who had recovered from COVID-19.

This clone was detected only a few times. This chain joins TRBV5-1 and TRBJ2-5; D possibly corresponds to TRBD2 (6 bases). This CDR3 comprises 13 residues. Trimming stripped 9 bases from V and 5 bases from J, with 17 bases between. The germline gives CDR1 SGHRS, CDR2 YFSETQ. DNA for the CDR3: TGCGCCACCTCCCCCGGGGAGGTCGAGACCCAGTACTTC. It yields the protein CATSPGEVETQYF.

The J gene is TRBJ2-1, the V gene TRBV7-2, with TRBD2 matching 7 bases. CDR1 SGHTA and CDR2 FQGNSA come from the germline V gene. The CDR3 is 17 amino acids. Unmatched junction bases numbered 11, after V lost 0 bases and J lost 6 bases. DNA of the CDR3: TGTGCCAGCAGCTTAGCACCGACAGCGGGACTCGCCAATGAGCAGTTCTTC. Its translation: CASSLAPTAGLANEQFF.